This T cell receptor beta chain was identified during a study of vaccination and CD4 T cells after COVID-19 (dated by TCRdb to 2022 to 2024). Study-wide context: Convalescent patients had a positive SARS-CoV-2 result on nasal swab PCR, and of these patients, several had mild disease and one had severe disease. For stimulating the cultures, overlapping spike peptide pools were used, derived from SARS-CoV-2 as well as from the common cold coronaviruses HCoV-NL63, HCoV-OC43 and HCoV-229E. The spike-specific CD4+ TCR repertoire was compared before and after mRNA vaccination in approximately ten COVID-19 convalescent patients and a few infection-naive healthy vaccine recipients. In the convalescent cohort there were six males and four females, among whom were two Hispanic individuals, seven Caucasians, two Asians and one multiracial person. Each participant got two doses of either the Pfizer-BioNTech BNT162b2 vaccine (n=8) or the Moderna mRNA-1273 vaccine (n=2). Post-COVID blood samples were collected from convalescent patients a median of approximately 100 days after diagnosis, with a range of roughly 35 to 180 days. Control cultures received a CEFX viral epitope pool as the positive control, an HIV-1 Nef peptide pool as the negative control, or no peptide. Post-vaccine blood samples were taken a median of 72 days after the second vaccine dose, with a range of about 13 to 250 days. Results the study describes overall, beyond this receptor: An increase in the median number of SARS-CoV-2-reactive clonotypes from 20 to 25 after infection to a few dozen after vaccination was observed, but the change was not found to be significant. The number of convalescent patients in the study was relatively small, and the study did not examine early timepoints following natural infection. In convalescent patients, a median about 84% of post-vaccine SARS-CoV-2-reactive clones were detected only after vaccination, and vaccine-specific priming was suggested by this finding. Of the vaccine-specific clones found in convalescent patients, nearly all (304 of 307) were mono-reactive for SARS-CoV-2 spike instead of being cross-reactive with common cold coronaviruses.

The V and J ends are trimmed by 1 base and 8 bases, leaving 13 bases between them. The CDR3 runs 14 residues from the cysteine to the phenylalanine. The sequence is cut down to CDR3 DNA, 42 bases in frame from base 1. The protocol used for the library was PCR. At the Johns Hopkins FTIC core, DNA from the cultured CD4+ T cells underwent TCR sequencing with the Oncomine TCR Beta short-read assay. Genomic DNA was extracted from the cultured CD4+ T cells with the QIAamp micro DNA kit. Oncomine TCR Beta libraries from cultured CD4+ T cells were pooled using unique dual indexes and sequenced on an Illumina iSeq 100. Per the authors' processing: Non-productive sequences were filtered out, and CDR3s that did not start with C, did not end with F or W, or were shorter than 7 amino acids were discarded. Antigen-specific clonotypes were identified with the MANAFEST web application by comparing peptide-stimulated wells with reference and other culture wells. Positive clones required FDR below 0.05, an odds ratio above 5, and productive frequency above 0.1% in at least two of three replicate wells. Clonotypes that were significantly expanded in both SARS-CoV-2 spike wells and at least one common cold coronavirus spike condition were defined as cross-reactive. Using R version 3.6.1, CDR3 homology was evaluated through Levenshtein distances (stringdist) along with unrooted phylogenetic trees (ape). TCRdb redid the processing of the public reads, applying fastp at Q25 and MiXCR, and retained in-frame beta chains. CDR3 protein duplicates are merged, each entry listing the most common genes and DNA. TCRdb's processing, not the authors', yielded these V and J calls. The sample table lists 10,000 to 15,000 distinct CDR3 sequences, more than 40% of them with a count of one. Together, the top ten hold about 14% of the sample.

This sample's treatment or condition label indicates: approximately nine-day PBMC culture with coronavirus spike peptide pools or control peptides (ViraFEST assay). The ViraFEST assay was used in the study, in which antigen-specific T cells were expanded with peptide pools and expanded clonotypes were subsequently identified by TCR sequencing. The convalescent patients' positive SARS-CoV-2 PCR tests were from March to December 2020, which was before the Alpha, Beta and Delta variants emerged in the United States. Each well held approximately 2 million PBMCs cultured in IMDM containing roughly 5% human AB serum and around 9.2 IU/ml IL-2, with 7.5 to 10 ug/ml peptide pools added. On days 3 and 7, half of the culture medium was replaced with fresh IL-2-containing medium. After approximately 11 days of culture, CD4+ T cells were isolated by negative selection with the EasySep CD4+ T cell isolation kit. PBMCs were separated from whole blood using Ficoll-Paque Plus gradient centrifugation and then either used fresh or cryopreserved at -140C. Each culture condition was generally run in triplicate wells.

This clonotype was detected only once. What this receptor recognizes is not known. Per-base quality was not reported, and no clone a single base away is much larger than it. One read represents weak support. The sequenced sample consisted of CD4+ T cells from blood, cultured in vitro. The chain joins TRBV12-3 or TRBV12-4 to TRBJ2-3; TRBD2 might be the D gene, on 5 matching bases. The clonotype originates from a human donor who had recovered from COVID-19. The DNA is TGTGCCAGCAGTTTAGGAACTCGTCGGGGTACGCAGTATTTT. Its protein is CASSLGTRRGTQYF.